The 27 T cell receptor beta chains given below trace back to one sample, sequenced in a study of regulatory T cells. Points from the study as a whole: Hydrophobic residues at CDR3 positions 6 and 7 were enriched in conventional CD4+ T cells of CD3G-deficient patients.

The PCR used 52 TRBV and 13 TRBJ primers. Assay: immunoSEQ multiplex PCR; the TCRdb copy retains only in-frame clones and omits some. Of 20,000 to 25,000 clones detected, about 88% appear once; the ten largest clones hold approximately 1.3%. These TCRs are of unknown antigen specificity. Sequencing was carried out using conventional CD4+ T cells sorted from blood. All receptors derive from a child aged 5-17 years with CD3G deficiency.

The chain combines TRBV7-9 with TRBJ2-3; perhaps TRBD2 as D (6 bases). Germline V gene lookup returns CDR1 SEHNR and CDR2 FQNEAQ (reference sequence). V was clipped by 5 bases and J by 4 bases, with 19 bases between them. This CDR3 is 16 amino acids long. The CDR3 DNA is TGTGCCAGCAGCCGCGGGACTCCAGGACGCTCAGATACGCAGTATTTT. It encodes CASSRGTPGRSDTQYF.

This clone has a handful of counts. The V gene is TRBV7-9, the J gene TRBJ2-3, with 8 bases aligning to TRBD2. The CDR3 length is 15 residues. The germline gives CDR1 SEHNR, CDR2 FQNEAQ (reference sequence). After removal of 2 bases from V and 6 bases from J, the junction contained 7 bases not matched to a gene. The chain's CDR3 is CASSLRGGSADTQYF. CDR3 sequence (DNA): TGTGCCAGCAGCTTACGCGGGGGGTCGGCCGATACGCAGTATTTT.

The CDR3 DNA is TGCGCCAGCAGCTTGACGGCGGGCACCTACGAGCAGTACTTC. Translated, it gives CASSLTAGTYEQYF. This rearrangement joins TRBV5-1 to TRBJ2-7, with D possibly matching TRBD2 (5 bases). This CDR3 is 14 amino acids long. Per germline, CDR1 SGHRS and CDR2 YFSETQ. V lost 1 base, J lost 2 bases, and 10 bases lay in between.

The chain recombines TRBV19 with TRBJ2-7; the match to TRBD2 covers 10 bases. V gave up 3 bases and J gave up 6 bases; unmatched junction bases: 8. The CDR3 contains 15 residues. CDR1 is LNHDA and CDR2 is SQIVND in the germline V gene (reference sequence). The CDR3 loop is CASSIGLAGVSEQYF. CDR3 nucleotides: TGTGCCAGTAGTATTGGCCTAGCGGGAGTATCCGAGCAGTACTTC.

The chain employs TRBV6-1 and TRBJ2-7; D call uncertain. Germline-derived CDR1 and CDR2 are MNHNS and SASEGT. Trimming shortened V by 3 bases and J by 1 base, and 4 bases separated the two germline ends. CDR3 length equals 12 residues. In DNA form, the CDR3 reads TGTGCCAGCAGTGATGGGTCCTACGAGCAGTACTTC. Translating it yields CASSDGSYEQYF.

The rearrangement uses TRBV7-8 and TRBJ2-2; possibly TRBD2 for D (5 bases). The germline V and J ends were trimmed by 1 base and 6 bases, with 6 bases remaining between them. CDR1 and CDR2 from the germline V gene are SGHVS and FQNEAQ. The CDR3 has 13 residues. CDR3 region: CASSLVGAGELFF. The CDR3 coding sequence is TGTGCCAGCAGCTTAGTGGGAGCCGGGGAGCTGTTTTTT.

CDR3 amino acids: CASSPGTSERGNEQFF. DNA for the CDR3: TGTGCCAGCAGCCCGGGGACTAGCGAAAGGGGCAATGAGCAGTTCTTC. The chain joins TRBV7-6 to TRBJ2-1, with 10 bases fitting TRBD2. Trimming cost V 5 bases and J 6 bases; bases outside gene matches: 10. Germline loops: CDR1 SGHVS, CDR2 FNYEAQ. The CDR3 loop spans 16 amino acids.

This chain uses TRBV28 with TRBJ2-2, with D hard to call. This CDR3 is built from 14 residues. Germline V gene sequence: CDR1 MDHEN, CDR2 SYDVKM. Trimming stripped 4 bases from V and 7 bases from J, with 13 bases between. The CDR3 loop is CASSSPNAFGELFF. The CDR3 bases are TGTGCCAGCAGTTCCCCCAATGCCTTCGGGGAGCTGTTTTTT.

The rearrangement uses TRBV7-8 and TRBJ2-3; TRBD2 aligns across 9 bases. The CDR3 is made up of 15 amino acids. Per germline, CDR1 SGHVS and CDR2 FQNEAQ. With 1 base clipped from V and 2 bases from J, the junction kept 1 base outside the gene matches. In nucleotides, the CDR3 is TGTGCCAGCAGCTTAGGACTAGCGGTCACAGATACGCAGTATTTT. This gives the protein CASSLGLAVTDTQYF.

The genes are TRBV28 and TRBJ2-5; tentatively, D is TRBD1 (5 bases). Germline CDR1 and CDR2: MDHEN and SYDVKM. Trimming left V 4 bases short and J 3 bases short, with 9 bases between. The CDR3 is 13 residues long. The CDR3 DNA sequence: TGTGCCAGCAGTTCCAGCAGGGAAGAGACCCAGTACTTC. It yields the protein CASSSSREETQYF.

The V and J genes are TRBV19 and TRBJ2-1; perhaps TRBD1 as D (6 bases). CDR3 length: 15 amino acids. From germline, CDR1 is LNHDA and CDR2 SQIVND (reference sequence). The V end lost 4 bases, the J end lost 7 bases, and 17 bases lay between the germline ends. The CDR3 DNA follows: TGTGCCAGTAGTAAGGCACAGGGCTTGAATAATGAGCAGTTCTTC. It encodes CASSKAQGLNNEQFF.

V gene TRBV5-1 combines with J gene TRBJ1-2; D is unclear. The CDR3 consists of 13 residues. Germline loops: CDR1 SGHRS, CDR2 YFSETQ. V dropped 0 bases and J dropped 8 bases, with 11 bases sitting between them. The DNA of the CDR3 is TGCGCCAGCAGCTTGGAGTCCGGAGGCGGCTACACCTTC. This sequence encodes CASSLESGGGYTF.

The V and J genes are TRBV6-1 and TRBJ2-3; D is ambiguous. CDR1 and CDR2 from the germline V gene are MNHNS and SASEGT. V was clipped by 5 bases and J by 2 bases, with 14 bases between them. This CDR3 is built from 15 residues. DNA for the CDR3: TGTGCCAGCAGTCGGCTAGGCTCGGCCACAGATACGCAGTATTTT. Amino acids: CASSRLGSATDTQYF.

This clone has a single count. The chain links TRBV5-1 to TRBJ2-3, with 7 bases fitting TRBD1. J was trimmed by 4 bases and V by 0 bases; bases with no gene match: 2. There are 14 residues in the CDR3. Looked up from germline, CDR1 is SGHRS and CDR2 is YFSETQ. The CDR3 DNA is TGCGCCAGCAGCTTGGACAGGGGCGCAGATACGCAGTATTTT. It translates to CASSLDRGADTQYF.

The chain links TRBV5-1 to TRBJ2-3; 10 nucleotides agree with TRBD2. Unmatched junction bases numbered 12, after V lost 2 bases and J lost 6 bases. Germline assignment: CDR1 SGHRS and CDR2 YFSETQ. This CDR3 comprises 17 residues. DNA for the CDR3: TGCGCCAGCAGCTTTGAGGAAAGCGGGAGGGCCGCGGATACGCAGTATTTT. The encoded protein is CASSFEESGRAADTQYF. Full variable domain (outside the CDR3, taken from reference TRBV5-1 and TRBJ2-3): KAGVTQTPRYLIKTRGQQVTLSCSPISGHRSVSWYQQTPGQGLQFLFEYFSETQRNKGNFPGRFSGRQFSNSRSEMNVSTLELGDSALYLCASSFEESGRAADTQYFGPGTRLTVL.

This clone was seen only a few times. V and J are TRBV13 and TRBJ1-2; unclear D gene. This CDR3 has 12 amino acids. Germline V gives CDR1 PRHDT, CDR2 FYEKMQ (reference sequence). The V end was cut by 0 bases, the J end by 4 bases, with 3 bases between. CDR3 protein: CASSLGPYGYTF. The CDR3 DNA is TGTGCCAGCAGCTTAGGGCCCTATGGCTACACCTTC.

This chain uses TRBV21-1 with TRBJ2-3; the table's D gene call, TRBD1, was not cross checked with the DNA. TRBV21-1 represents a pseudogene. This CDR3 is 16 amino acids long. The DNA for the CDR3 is TGTGCCAGCAGCAAAGAAGGGGACAGGGGGGCAGATACGCAGTATTTT. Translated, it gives CASSKEGDRGADTQYF.

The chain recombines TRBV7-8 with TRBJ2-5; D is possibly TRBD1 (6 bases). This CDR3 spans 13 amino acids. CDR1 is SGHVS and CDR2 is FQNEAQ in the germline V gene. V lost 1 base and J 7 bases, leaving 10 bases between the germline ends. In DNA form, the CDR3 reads TGTGCCAGCAGCTTAGAGGGGGTAGGGACCCAGTACTTC. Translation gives CASSLEGVGTQYF.

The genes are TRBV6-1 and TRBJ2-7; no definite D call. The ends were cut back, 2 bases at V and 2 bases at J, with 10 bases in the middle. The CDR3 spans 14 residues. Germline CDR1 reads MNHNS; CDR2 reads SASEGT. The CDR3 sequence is CASSEFRQTYEQYF. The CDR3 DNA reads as TGTGCCAGCAGTGAATTTCGACAAACCTACGAGCAGTACTTC.

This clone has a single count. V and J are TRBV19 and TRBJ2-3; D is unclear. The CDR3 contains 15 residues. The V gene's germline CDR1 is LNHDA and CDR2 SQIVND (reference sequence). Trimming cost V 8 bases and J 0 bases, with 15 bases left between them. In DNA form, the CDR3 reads TGTGCCAGTTCCTCCGACGGCGCTAGCACAGATACGCAGTATTTT. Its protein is CASSSDGASTDTQYF.

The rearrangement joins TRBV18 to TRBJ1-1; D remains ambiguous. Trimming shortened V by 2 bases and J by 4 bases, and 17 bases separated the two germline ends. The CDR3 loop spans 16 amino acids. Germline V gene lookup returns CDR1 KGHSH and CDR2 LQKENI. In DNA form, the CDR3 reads TGTGCCAGCTCACCAAATCTAGGCAGCCGGGGCACTGAAGCTTTCTTT. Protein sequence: CASSPNLGSRGTEAFF.

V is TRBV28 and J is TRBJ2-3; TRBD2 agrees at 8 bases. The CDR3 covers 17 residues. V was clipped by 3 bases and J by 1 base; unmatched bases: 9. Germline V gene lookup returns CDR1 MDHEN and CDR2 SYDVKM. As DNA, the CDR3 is TGTGCCAGCAGTTTTGCTAGCGGGCGGGCACGCACAGATACGCAGTATTTT. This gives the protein CASSFASGRARTDTQYF.

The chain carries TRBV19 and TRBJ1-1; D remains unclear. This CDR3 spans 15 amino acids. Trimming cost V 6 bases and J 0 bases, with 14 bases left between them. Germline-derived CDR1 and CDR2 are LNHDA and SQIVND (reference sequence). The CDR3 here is CASRSLQNMNTEAFF. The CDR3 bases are TGTGCCAGTAGGAGCCTACAGAACATGAACACTGAAGCTTTCTTT. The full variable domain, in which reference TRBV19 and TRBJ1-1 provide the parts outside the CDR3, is DGGITQSPKYLFRKEGQNVTLSCEQNLNHDAMYWYRQDPGQGLRLIYYSQIVNDFQKGDIAEGYSVSREKKESFPLTVTSAQKNPTAFYLCASRSLQNMNTEAFFGQGTRLTVV.

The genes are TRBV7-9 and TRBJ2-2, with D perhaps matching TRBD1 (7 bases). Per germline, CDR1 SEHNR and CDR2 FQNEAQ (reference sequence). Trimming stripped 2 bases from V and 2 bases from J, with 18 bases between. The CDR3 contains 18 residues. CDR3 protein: CASSLFPGQGGNTGELFF. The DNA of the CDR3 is TGTGCCAGCAGCTTATTCCCCGGGCAGGGGGGAAACACCGGGGAGCTGTTTTTT.

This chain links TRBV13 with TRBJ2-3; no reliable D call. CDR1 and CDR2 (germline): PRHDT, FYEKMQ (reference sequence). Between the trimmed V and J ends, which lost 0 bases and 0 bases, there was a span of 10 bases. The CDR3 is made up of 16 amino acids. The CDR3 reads CASSLGGSRSTDTQYF. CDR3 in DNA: TGTGCCAGCAGCTTAGGCGGGTCTAGAAGCACAGATACGCAGTATTTT.

CDR3 amino acids: CASTGLTYEQYF. The CDR3 DNA follows: TGTGCCAGCACGGGACTAACCTACGAGCAGTACTTC. The chain carries TRBV6-1 and TRBJ2-7, with 7 bases identical to TRBD2. Per germline, CDR1 MNHNS and CDR2 SASEGT. The V segment lost 7 bases and the J segment 2 bases; nucleotides outside the gene matches: 2. This CDR3 is built from 12 residues.

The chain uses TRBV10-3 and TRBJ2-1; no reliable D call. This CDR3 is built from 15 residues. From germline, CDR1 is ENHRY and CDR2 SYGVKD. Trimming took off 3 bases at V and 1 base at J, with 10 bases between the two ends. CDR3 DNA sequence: TGTGCCATCAGTGAATCGGGTAAATCCTACAATGAGCAGTTCTTC. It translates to CAISESGKSYNEQFF.